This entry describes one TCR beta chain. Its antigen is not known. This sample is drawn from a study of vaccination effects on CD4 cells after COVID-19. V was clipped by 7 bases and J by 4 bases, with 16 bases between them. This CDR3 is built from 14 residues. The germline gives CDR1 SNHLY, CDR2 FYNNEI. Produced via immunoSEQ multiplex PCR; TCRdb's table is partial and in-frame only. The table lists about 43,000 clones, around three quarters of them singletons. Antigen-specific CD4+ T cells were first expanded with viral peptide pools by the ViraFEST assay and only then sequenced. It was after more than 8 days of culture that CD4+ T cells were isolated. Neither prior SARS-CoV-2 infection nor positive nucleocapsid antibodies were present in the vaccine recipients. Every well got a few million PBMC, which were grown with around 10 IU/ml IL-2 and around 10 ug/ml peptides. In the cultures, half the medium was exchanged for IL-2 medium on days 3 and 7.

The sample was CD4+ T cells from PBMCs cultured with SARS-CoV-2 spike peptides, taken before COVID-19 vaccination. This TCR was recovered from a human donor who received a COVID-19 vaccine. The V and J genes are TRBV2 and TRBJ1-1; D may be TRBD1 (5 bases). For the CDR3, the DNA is TGTGCCAGCAACCCCGAGGGGATTGGCACTGAAGCTTTCTTT. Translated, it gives CASNPEGIGTEAFF.